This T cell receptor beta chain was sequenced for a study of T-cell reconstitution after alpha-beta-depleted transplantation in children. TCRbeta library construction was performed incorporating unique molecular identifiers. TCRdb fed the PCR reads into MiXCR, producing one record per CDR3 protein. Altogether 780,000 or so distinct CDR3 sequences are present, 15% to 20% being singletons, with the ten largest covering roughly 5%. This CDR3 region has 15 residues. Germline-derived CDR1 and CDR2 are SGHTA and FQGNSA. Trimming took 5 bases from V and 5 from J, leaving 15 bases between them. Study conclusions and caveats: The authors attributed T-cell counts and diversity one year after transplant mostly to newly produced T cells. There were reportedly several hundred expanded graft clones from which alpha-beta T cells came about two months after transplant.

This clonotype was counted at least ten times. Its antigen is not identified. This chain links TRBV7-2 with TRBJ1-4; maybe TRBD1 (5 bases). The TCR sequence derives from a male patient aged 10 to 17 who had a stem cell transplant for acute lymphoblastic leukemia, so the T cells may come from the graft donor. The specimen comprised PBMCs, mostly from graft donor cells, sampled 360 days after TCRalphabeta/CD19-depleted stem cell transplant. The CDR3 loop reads CASSLGRSPNEKLFF. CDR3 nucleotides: TGTGCCAGCAGCCTGGGACGATCCCCAAATGAAAAACTGTTTTTT.